The present TCR beta chain was sequenced within a study of Graves' ophthalmopathy and Graves' hyperthyroidism. Study in general: The study drew peripheral blood at initial diagnosis, before any treatment.

Concerning this clonotype: The antigen is undetermined.

With 4 bases clipped from V and 1 base from J, the junction kept 9 bases outside the gene matches. This CDR3 spans 17 amino acids. Per the germline V gene, CDR1 is KGHDR and CDR2 is SFDVKD. Notes on the study in general: Most expanded clonotypes from thyroid (those above 0.001 frequency) were also found in blood.

For repertoire sequencing, the TCR beta CDR3 regions were amplified from RNA transcripts. HTBI primers served in a first-round RT-PCR, which a second-round multiplex PCR followed. MiXCR, applied by TCRdb to the multiplex PCR reads, yields one record per CDR3 protein. The repertoire has fewer than 600,000 distinct CDR3 sequences, approximately 15% of them found once; the top ten carry over 8%. Ophthalmopathy was moderately-to-severely active, CAS at least 3, NOSPECS at least 4, lasting under 3 months. PBMCs originated in around 11 ml of fresh peripheral blood. This TCR derives from a woman in her 30s with Graves' ophthalmopathy. The V and J genes are TRBV24-1 and TRBJ2-5; TRBD2 matches 9 bases. The sample taken for sequencing was blood. CDR3 nucleotides: TGTGCCACCAGTGAGACGCGGGAGGGCCGCCTCCAAGAGACCCAGTACTTC. Translated, it gives CATSETREGRLQETQYF.